This T cell receptor beta chain was profiled in a study of T cells expressing NK-cell markers. The study, taken as a whole, reports: Topping the CD3+CD56-NKG2C+ fraction as well were these clonotypes, in a few donors. Dominant NKG2C+ clonotype frequencies of roughly 1.0-7.5% of CD8+ T cells were measured in over five donors.

Using the 5' RACE reads, TCRdb records one entry per CDR3 protein without DNA. This sample contains under 500,000 distinct CDR3 sequences. Looked up from germline, CDR1 is KGHSH and CDR2 is LQKENI. This CDR3 contains 13 residues. Concerning this clonotype itself: Its antigen is currently unknown.

The gene calls are TRBV18 and TRBJ2-1; as DNA is missing, the TRBD1 call by TCRdb cannot be tested. The TCR comes from a woman between 18 and 70 years old in good health. Sequenced sample: blood T cells: a sorted CD56 or NKG2C T cell subset, CD4+ or CD8+ T cells, or bulk PBMC T cells (not recorded which). CDR3 amino acids: CASSPTRAEGQFF.